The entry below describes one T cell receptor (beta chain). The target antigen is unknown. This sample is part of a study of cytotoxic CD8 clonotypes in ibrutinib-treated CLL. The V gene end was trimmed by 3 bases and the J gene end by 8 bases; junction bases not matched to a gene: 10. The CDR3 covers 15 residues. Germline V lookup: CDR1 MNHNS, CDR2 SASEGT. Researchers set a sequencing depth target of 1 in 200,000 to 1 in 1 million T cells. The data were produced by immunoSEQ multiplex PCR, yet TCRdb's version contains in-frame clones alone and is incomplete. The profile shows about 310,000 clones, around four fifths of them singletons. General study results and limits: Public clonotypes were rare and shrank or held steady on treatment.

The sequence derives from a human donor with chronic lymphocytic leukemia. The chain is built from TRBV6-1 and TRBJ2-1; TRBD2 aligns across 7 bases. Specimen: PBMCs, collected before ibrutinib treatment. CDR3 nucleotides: TGTGCCAGCAGTGAGCCGGCGGGAGCTAGTGATGAGCAGTTCTTC. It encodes CASSEPAGASDEQFF.